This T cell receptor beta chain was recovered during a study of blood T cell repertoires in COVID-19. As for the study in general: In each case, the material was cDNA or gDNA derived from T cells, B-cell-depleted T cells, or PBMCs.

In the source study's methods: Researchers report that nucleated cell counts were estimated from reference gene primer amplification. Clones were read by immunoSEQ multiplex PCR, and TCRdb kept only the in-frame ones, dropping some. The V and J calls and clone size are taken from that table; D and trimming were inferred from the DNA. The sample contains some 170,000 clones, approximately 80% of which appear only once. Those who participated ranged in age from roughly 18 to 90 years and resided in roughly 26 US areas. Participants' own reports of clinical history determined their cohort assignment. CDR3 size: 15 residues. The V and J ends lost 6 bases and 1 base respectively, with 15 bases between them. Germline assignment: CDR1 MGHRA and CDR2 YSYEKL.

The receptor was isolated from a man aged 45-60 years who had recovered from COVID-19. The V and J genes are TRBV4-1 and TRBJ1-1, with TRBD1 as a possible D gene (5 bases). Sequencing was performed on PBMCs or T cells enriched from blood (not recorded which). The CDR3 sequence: CASRGPSGANTEAFF. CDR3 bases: TGCGCCAGCAGAGGTCCAAGCGGGGCGAACACTGAAGCTTTCTTT.